The source of this T cell receptor (beta chain) is a study of shared clonotypes between healthy human individuals. The overall study: With ages of 18 to 49, the donors were a couple of women and a few men.

Libraries were prepared by immunoSEQ multiplex PCR; TCRdb keeps only in-frame clonotypes and omits some of them. Here the sample spans some 2 million clones, about 95% being singletons. This sequence originates from a man in his late teens or twenties in good health. Sequencing was done on a sample of naive CD4+ T cells sorted from blood. Subset specified: CD45RA+ positively selected.

The CDR3 sequence: CASTSIGGKDTEAFF. DNA for the CDR3: TGTGCCAGCACCTCAATAGGGGGGAAAGACACTGAAGCTTTCTTT. The chain carries TRBV28 and TRBJ1-1; D might be TRBD1 (6 bases). The CDR3 extends over 15 amino acids. Germline CDR1 and CDR2: MDHEN and SYDVKM. Trimming pared 7 bases from V and 3 bases from J, leaving 18 bases between.